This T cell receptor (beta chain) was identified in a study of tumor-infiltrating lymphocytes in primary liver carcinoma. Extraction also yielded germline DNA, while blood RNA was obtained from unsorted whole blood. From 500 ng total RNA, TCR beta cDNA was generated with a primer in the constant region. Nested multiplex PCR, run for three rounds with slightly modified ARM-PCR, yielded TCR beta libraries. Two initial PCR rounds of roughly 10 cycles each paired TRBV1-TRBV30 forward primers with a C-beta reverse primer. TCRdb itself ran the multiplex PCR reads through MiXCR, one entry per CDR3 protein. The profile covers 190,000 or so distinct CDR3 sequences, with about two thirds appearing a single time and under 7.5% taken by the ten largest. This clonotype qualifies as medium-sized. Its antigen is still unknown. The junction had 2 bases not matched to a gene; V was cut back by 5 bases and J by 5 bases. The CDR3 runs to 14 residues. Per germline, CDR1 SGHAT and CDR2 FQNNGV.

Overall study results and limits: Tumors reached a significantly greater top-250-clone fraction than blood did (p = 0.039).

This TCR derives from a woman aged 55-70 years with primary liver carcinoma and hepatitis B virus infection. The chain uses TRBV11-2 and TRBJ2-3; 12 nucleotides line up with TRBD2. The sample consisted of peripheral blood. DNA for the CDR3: TGTGCCAGCAGCAAGGGACTAGCGGGAGATACGCAGTATTTT. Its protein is CASSKGLAGDTQYF.